One and the same sample provided the 8 T cell receptor beta chains below, sequenced in a study of blood T cells in healthy people across ages. Primers used in a second PCR of roughly 6 to 12 cycles were a sample-barcoded 5' primer and a J-beta primer mix. From the 5' RACE reads, TCRdb called clonotypes with MiXCR, one entry per CDR3 protein. The sample carries 660,000 or so distinct CDR3 sequences, roughly three fifths recorded once. Sequencing input: blood. These receptors were obtained from a man in his 60s in good health.

The chain joins TRBV12-3 or TRBV12-4 to TRBJ2-3; D gene unclear. V was shortened by 4 bases and J by 5 bases, with 10 bases between the two germline ends. This CDR3 region has 13 residues. CDR3 loop: CASSSSIGDTQYF. Here the CDR3 DNA reads TGTGCCAGCAGTTCCTCAATCGGAGATACGCAGTATTTT.

The chain uses TRBV5-1 and TRBJ2-5; the D gene is possibly TRBD2 (5 bases). The V end lost 0 bases, the J end lost 5 bases, and 14 bases lay between the germline ends. CDR1 and CDR2 from the germline V gene are SGHRS and YFSETQ. The CDR3 consists of 15 residues. The CDR3: CASSLAEGTWETQYF. In nucleotides, the CDR3 is TGCGCCAGCAGCTTGGCCGAGGGTACGTGGGAGACCCAGTACTTC. Full variable domain (missing parts from reference TRBV5-1 and TRBJ2-5): KAGVTQTPRYLIKTRGQQVTLSCSPISGHRSVSWYQQTPGQGLQFLFEYFSETQRNKGNFPGRFSGRQFSNSRSEMNVSTLELGDSALYLCASSLAEGTWETQYFGPGTRLLVL.

The J gene is TRBJ1-1, the V gene TRBV7-9, with D possibly TRBD1 on 6 matching bases. V gave up 0 bases and J gave up 7 bases, with 12 bases separating them. Per germline, CDR1 SEHNR and CDR2 FQNEAQ (reference sequence). The CDR3 sequence is 14 residues long. The CDR3 sequence is CASSLAPGVNEAFF. CDR3 sequence (DNA): TGTGCCAGCAGCTTAGCGCCAGGGGTTAATGAAGCTTTCTTT.

The V and J genes are TRBV7-2 and TRBJ2-5; a possible D gene is TRBD2 (6 bases). The CDR3 runs 15 residues. Trimming stripped 1 base from V and 5 bases from J, with 14 bases between. Germline CDR1 is SGHTA and CDR2 is FQGNSA. The CDR3 here is CASSLGGTRAETQYF. CDR3 DNA: TGTGCCAGCAGCTTAGGCGGGACGCGCGCGGAGACCCAGTACTTC.

This clonotype was detected only once. V and J are TRBV6-5 and TRBJ1-1; D is unclear. V lost 0 bases, J lost 5 bases, and 10 bases lay in between. CDR3 size: 14 residues. Germline CDR1 reads MNHEY; CDR2 reads SVGAGI. Here the CDR3 DNA reads TGTGCCAGCAGTTACTCGGCGGGAGGGACTGAAGCTTTCTTT. It specifies CASSYSAGGTEAFF.

This clonotype was observed once. V usage is TRBV5-5 and J usage is TRBJ2-1; either TRBD1 or TRBD2 may supply D (5 bases each). The CDR3 length is 15 residues. Trimming removed 1 base at V and 0 bases at J, with 8 bases between. Germline V gene data show CDR1 as SGHKS and CDR2 as YYEKEE (reference sequence). CDR3 coding DNA: TGTGCCAGCAGCTTGTGGGGGATCTCCTACAATGAGCAGTTCTTC. This sequence encodes CASSLWGISYNEQFF.

Only a few counts were recorded for this clonotype. V gene TRBV3-1 combines with J gene TRBJ2-1; the D gene could be TRBD1 or TRBD2 (5 bases each). Trimming left V 1 base short and J 10 bases short, with 17 bases between. CDR3 length: 15 amino acids. The V gene's germline CDR1 is LGHDT and CDR2 YNNKEL (reference sequence). This CDR3 is CASSQGPRGAQEQFF. The CDR3 DNA follows: TGTGCCAGCAGCCAAGGCCCTAGAGGGGCCCAAGAGCAGTTCTTC.

The gene calls are TRBV12-3 or TRBV12-4 and TRBJ1-6; weak D call: TRBD1 (6 bases). The CDR3 spans 12 residues. V shed 3 bases and J shed 14 bases, with 11 bases lying between them. DNA of the CDR3: TGTGCCAGCAGTTTCCCCCCAGGGGCCCTCCACTTT. Protein product: CASSFPPGALHF.